Listed below are T cell receptor beta chains from one sample, sequenced in a study of cytomegalovirus exposure and HLA in healthy donors. The repertoire was sequenced with immunoSEQ multiplex PCR; TCRdb's copy has only in-frame clones and lacks some. This table holds over 150,000 clones, 75% to 90% found once. Sequenced sample: PBMCs. The receptors derive from a man between 18 and 35 years old in good health and CMV-seropositive. Both conserved end residues are part of each CDR3.

>TRBJ1-3|TRBV18|15
CASSQLRGPGNTIYF
>TRBJ2-1|TRBV9|14
CASSVGGTNNEQFF
>TRBJ2-3|TRBV7-9|16
CASSPASGAKLGTQYF
>TRBJ2-1|TRBV28|15
CASGEGTSGRNEQFF
>TRBJ1-2|TRBV6-1|13
CASSDQGVDGYTF
>TRBJ2-2|TRBV25-1|16
CASSEWGRGNTGELFF
>TRBJ1-4|TRBV5-4|13
CASSLNPGEKLFF
>TRBJ2-2|TRBV28|11
CASSSPGELFF
>TRBJ1-2|TRBV27|17
CASSLTPGEGANYGYTF
>TRBJ2-1|TRBV10-1|16
CASSATGTSGFNEQFF
>TRBJ2-7|TRBV6-5|14
CASSSYRGAYEQYF
>TRBJ2-3|TRBV7-7|16
CASSPWTPYSTDTQYF
>TRBJ2-7|TRBV27|14
CASSFRSASYEQYF
>TRBJ1-5|TRBV28|14
CASSLRTANQPQHF